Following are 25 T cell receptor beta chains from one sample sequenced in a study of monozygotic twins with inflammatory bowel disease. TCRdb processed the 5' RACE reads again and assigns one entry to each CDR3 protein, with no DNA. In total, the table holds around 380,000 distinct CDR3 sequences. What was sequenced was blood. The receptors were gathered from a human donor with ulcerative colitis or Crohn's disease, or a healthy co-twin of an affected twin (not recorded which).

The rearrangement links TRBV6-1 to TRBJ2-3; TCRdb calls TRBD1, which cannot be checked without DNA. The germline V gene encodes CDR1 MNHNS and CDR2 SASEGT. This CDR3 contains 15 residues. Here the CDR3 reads CASSEVRGTTDTQYF.

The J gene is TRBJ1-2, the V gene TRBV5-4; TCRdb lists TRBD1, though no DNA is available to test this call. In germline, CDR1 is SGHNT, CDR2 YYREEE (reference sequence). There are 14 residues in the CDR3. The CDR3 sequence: CASSLVGQVYGYTF.

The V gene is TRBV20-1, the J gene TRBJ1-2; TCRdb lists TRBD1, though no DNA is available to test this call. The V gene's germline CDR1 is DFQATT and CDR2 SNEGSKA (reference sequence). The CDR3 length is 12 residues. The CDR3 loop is CSASMGGYGYTF.

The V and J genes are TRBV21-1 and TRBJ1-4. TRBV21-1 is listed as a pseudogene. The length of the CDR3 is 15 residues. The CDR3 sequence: CASSKEASTNEKLFF.

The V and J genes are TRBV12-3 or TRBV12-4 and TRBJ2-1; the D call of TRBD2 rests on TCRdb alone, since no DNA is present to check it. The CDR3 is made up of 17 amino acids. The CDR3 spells CASRPSGTTATYNEQFF.

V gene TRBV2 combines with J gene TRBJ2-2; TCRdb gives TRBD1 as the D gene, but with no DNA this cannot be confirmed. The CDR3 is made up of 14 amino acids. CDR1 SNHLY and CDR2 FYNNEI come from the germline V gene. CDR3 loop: CASTKMTGTGELFF.

CDR3 in amino acids: CASSLDPGGANEQFF. The chain carries TRBV5-1 and TRBJ2-1; TCRdb's D call of TRBD1 is untestable without DNA. CDR1 and CDR2 from the germline V gene are SGHRS and YFSETQ. This CDR3 comprises 15 residues.

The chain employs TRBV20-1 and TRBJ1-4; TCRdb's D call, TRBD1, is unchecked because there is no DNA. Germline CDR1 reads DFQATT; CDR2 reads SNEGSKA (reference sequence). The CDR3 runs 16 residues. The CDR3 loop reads CSARATTGRRREKLFF.

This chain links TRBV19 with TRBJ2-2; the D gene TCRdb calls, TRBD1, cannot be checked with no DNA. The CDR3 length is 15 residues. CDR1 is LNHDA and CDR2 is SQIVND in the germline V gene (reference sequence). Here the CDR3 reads CASFMGQGATGELFF.

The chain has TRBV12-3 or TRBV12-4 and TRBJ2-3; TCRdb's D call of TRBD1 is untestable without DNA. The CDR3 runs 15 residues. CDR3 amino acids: CASSFGDSRADTQYF.

This CDR3 reads CASLDSSGANVLTF. The chain has TRBV5-1 and TRBJ2-6. CDR3 length: 14 amino acids. Germline lookup yields CDR1 SGHRS and CDR2 YFSETQ. Using reference TRBV5-1 and TRBJ2-6 for the parts outside the CDR3, the full variable domain is KAGVTQTPRYLIKTRGQQVTLSCSPISGHRSVSWYQQTPGQGLQFLFEYFSETQRNKGNFPGRFSGRQFSNSRSEMNVSTLELGDSALYLCASLDSSGANVLTFGAGSRLTVL.

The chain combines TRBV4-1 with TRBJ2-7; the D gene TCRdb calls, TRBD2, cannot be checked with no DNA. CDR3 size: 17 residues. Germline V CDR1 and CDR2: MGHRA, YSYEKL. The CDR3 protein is CASSQDVRVGLAYEQYF.

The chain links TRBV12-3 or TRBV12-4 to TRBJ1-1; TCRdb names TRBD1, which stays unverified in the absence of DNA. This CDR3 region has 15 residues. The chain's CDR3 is CASSPRVGVNTEAFF.

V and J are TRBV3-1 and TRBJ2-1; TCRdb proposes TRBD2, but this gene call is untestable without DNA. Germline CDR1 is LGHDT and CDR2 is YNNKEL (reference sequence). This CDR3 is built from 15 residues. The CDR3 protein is CASSHQTSGVDEQFF.

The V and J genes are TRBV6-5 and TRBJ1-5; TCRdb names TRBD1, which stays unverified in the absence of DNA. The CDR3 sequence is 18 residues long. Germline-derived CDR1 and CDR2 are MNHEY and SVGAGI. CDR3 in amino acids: CASSNTPGQGLRNQPQHF.

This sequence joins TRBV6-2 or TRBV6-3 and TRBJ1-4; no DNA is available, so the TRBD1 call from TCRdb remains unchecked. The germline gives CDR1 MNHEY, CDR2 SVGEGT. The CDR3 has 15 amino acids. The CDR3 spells CASRTPGTGGEKLFF.

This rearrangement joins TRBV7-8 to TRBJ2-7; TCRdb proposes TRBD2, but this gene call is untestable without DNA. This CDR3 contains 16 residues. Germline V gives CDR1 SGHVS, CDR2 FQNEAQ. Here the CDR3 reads CASSSGGGDLVYEQYF.

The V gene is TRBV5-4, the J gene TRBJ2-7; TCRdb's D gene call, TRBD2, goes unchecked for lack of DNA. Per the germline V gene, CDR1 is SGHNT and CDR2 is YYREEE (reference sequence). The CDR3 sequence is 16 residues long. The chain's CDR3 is CASSLASGSLYAEQYF.

CDR3 residues: CASRLAGSPETQYF. V usage is TRBV7-2 and J usage is TRBJ2-5. The CDR3 length is 14 residues. Germline CDR1 reads SGHTA; CDR2 reads FQGNSA.

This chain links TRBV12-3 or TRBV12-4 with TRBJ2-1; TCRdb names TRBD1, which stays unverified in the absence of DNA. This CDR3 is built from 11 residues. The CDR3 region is CASSFRDEQFF.

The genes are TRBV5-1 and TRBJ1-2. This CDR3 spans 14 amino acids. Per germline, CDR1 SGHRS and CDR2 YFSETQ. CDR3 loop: CASSLARVDYGYTF. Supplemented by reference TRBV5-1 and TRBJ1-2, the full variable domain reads KAGVTQTPRYLIKTRGQQVTLSCSPISGHRSVSWYQQTPGQGLQFLFEYFSETQRNKGNFPGRFSGRQFSNSRSEMNVSTLELGDSALYLCASSLARVDYGYTFGSGTRLTVV.

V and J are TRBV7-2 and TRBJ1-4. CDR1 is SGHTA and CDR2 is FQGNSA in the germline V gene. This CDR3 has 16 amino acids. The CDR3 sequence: CASSRLRTAVNEKLFF.

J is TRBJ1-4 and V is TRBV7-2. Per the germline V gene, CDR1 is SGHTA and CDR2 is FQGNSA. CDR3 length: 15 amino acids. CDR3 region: CASSSGARLDEKLFF.

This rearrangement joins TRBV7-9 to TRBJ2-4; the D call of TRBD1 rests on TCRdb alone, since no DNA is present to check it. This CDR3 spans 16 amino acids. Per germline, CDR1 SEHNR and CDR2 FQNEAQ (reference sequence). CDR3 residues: CASSAPGRQGAGIQYF.

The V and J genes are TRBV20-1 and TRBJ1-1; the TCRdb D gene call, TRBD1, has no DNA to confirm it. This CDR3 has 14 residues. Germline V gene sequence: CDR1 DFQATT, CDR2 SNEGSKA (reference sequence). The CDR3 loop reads CSARPGAGTAEAFF.